A single sample gave rise to the 6 T cell receptor beta chains below, sequenced in a study of vaccination effects on CD4 cells after COVID-19. Which antigens these TCRs recognize remains unknown. CD4+ T cells specific for antigen were expanded with viral peptide pools by the ViraFEST assay before sequencing. The culture ran for about 11 days, and then CD4+ T cells were isolated. Either the BNT162b2 or mRNA-1273 vaccine was given to participants in two doses. Only in-frame clones appear in the TCRdb table, and some are missing; sequencing was by immunoSEQ multiplex PCR. This table has 25,000 to 30,000 clones, more than 65% appearing once. This specimen consisted of CD4+ T cells from PBMCs cultured with HCoV-NL63 spike peptides, obtained after COVID-19 vaccination. The origin of the receptors is a human donor who received a COVID-19 vaccine.

The chain is built from TRBV7-8 and TRBJ2-1; 9 nucleotides match TRBD1. In germline, CDR1 is SGHVS, CDR2 FQNEAQ. The CDR3 is made up of 15 amino acids. V lost 5 bases to trimming and J lost 4 bases; unmatched junction nucleotides: 6. This CDR3 reads CASSRGTGLYNEQFF. In DNA form, the CDR3 reads TGTGCCAGCAGCCGAGGGACAGGGTTATACAATGAGCAGTTCTTC. Looking up the rest from reference TRBV7-8 and TRBJ2-1 gives the full variable domain: GAGVSQSPRYKVAKRGQDVALRCDPISGHVSLFWYQQALGQGPEFLTYFQNEAQLDKSGLPSDRFFAERPEGSVSTLKIQRTQQEDSAVYLCASSRGTGLYNEQFFGPGTRLTVL.

J is TRBJ2-1 and V is TRBV2; 9 bases agree with TRBD2. The trim removed 3 bases at V and 6 bases at J, leaving 6 bases unmatched. The germline V gene encodes CDR1 SNHLY and CDR2 FYNNEI. CDR3 length: 15 residues. CDR3 coding DNA: TGTGCCAGCAGTGAGTCGAGCGGGAGGATCAATGAGCAGTTCTTC. Translating gives CASSESSGRINEQFF.

The chain employs TRBV5-4 and TRBJ1-1; D may be TRBD1 (5 bases). From germline, CDR1 is SGHNT and CDR2 YYREEE (reference sequence). The CDR3 is 15 residues long. V was pared by 4 bases and J by 6 bases, with 19 bases between. The CDR3 spells CASSTPDRGVAEAFF. CDR3 DNA sequence: TGTGCCAGCAGCACCCCGGACCGGGGGGTCGCTGAAGCTTTCTTT.

This clone was seen a few times. J is TRBJ1-3 and V is TRBV3-1 (or the pseudogene TRBV3-2); no firm D call. This CDR3 is 17 amino acids long. The V and J ends lost 6 bases and 0 bases respectively, with 18 bases between them. From germline, CDR1 is LGHDT and CDR2 YNNKEL (reference sequence). The CDR3 loop is CASSGIGGILSGNTIYF. CDR3 DNA: TGTGCCAGCAGTGGTATTGGCGGAATCCTCTCTGGAAACACCATATATTTT.

This clone was found a few times. This chain joins TRBV3-1 (or the pseudogene TRBV3-2) and TRBJ1-1, with a weak D call TRBD1 (5 bases). This CDR3 has 14 residues. Trimming stripped 3 bases from V and 1 base from J, with 9 bases between. The V gene's germline CDR1 is LGHDT and CDR2 YNNKEL (reference sequence). DNA for the CDR3: TGTGCCAGCAGCCATGGGGGGTCGAACACTGAAGCTTTCTTT. Translating it yields CASSHGGSNTEAFF.

V gene TRBV19 combines with J gene TRBJ2-1; 7 bases are a match to TRBD2. The CDR3 consists of 14 residues. The germline V gene has CDR1 LNHDA and CDR2 SQIVND (reference sequence). V was pared by 4 bases and J by 3 bases, with 3 bases of the junction left unmatched. The CDR3 reads CASSSGSNYNEQFF. The CDR3 bases are TGTGCCAGTAGTAGCGGGAGTAACTACAATGAGCAGTTCTTC.